The 26 T cell receptor beta chains given below trace back to one sample, sequenced in a study of blood T cell repertoires in COVID-19. Data came from immunoSEQ multiplex PCR; TCRdb stores just in-frame clones and leaves some out. This table has approximately 160,000 clones, roughly 87% appearing once. The sample taken for sequencing was PBMCs or T cells enriched from blood (not recorded which). The receptors stem from a woman between 45 and 60 years old who had recovered from COVID-19.

The genes are TRBV5-4 and TRBJ2-3; 8 bases fit TRBD1. V shed 4 bases, J shed 2 bases, and the junction held 9 bases outside the gene matches. CDR3 length: 16 amino acids. Germline values: CDR1 SGHNT, CDR2 YYREEE (reference sequence). The CDR3 region has the DNA TGTGCCAGCAGCGCCGGACAGGGTTGGAACACAGATACGCAGTATTTT. Residues: CASSAGQGWNTDTQYF.

The sample holds a few counts of this clone. The gene calls are TRBV5-1 and TRBJ1-4; tentatively, D is TRBD1 (6 bases). Trimming took off 7 bases at V and 8 bases at J, with 18 bases between the two ends. The CDR3 length is 14 residues. Per the germline V gene, CDR1 is SGHRS and CDR2 is YFSETQ. The CDR3 nucleotides read TGCGCCAGCTCAAAGACAGGTTCAGGAGAAAAACTGTTTTTT. Translation: CASSKTGSGEKLFF.

The V call is TRBV11-2, the J call TRBJ2-4; 9 nucleotides line up with TRBD2. The CDR3 contains 16 residues. Looked up from germline, CDR1 is SGHAT and CDR2 is FQNNGV. V was pared by 4 bases and J by 0 bases, with 4 bases of the junction left unmatched. The CDR3 reads CASSSTSGLAKNIQYF. The DNA for the CDR3 is TGTGCCAGCAGCTCCACTAGCGGGCTAGCCAAAAACATTCAGTACTTC.

V is TRBV28 and J is TRBJ1-1; 7 bases map to TRBD1. Losses at the gene ends were 6 bases for V and 7 bases for J; bases not matched to a gene: 11. The germline CDR1 and CDR2 sequences are MDHEN and SYDVKM. The CDR3 has 14 amino acids. The CDR3 nucleotides are TGTGCCAGCAGCAGGGCAGGGGGATATTTTGAAGCTTTCTTT. Translated, it gives CASSRAGGYFEAFF.

This clone came up once. The rearrangement uses TRBV9 and TRBJ1-2, with 10 bases that match TRBD1. CDR3 size: 14 residues. The germline V gene has CDR1 SGDLS and CDR2 YYNGEE. V was clipped by 3 bases and J by 6 bases; unmatched bases: 5. The CDR3 sequence is CASSALGTGDGYTF. DNA for the CDR3: TGTGCCAGCAGCGCTCTCGGGACAGGGGATGGCTACACCTTC. The full variable domain, in which reference TRBV9 and TRBJ1-2 provide the parts outside the CDR3, is DSGVTQTPKHLITATGQRVTLRCSPRSGDLSVYWYQQSLDQGLQFLIQYYNGEERAKGNILERFSAQQFPDLHSELNLSSLELGDSALYFCASSALGTGDGYTFGSGTRLTVV.

The V gene is TRBV11-3, the J gene TRBJ2-3, with 7 bases matching TRBD2. Germline lookup yields CDR1 SGHNT and CDR2 YENEEA. V gave up 3 bases and J gave up 3 bases; unmatched junction bases: 6. CDR3 length: 15 residues. CDR3 sequence (DNA): TGTGCCAGCAGCTTTTCAGCGGGAAATACAGATACGCAGTATTTT. Amino acid sequence: CASSFSAGNTDTQYF.

The chain joins TRBV18 to TRBJ2-1; 8 bases align to TRBD2. The V and J ends lost 6 bases and 6 bases, in that order; junction bases with no gene match: 13. The germline V gene encodes CDR1 KGHSH and CDR2 LQKENI. The length of the CDR3 is 16 residues. The CDR3 is CASSQTLSGTINEQFF. As DNA, the CDR3 is TGTGCCAGCTCCCAAACACTTAGCGGGACGATCAATGAGCAGTTCTTC.

V usage is TRBV11-2 and J usage is TRBJ1-6; tentatively, D is TRBD1 (5 bases). The germline V gene encodes CDR1 SGHAT and CDR2 FQNNGV. The CDR3 loop spans 14 amino acids. Trimming cost V 5 bases and J 14 bases, with 19 bases left between them. CDR3 bases: TGTGCCAGCAGCCAAATATCCGCGGGGCGGGCCCTCCACTTT. Its translation is CASSQISAGRALHF.

CDR3 nucleotide sequence: TGTGCCAGCAGCCCGACTAGCGGGGGGTCCTACAATGAGCAGTTCTTC. It specifies CASSPTSGGSYNEQFF. The chain couples TRBV5-4 to TRBJ2-1, with 13 bases matching TRBD2. CDR3 size: 16 residues. The germline V gene has CDR1 SGHNT and CDR2 YYREEE (reference sequence). V gave up 4 bases and J gave up 1 base; unmatched junction bases: 2.

The chain has TRBV7-2 and TRBJ2-7; possibly TRBD2 for D (6 bases). This CDR3 has 15 amino acids. Between the trimmed V and J ends, which lost 5 bases and 5 bases, there was a span of 19 bases. Germline V gene sequence: CDR1 SGHTA, CDR2 FQGNSA. CDR3: CASSGVGGPGNEQYF. The DNA of the CDR3 is TGTGCCAGCAGCGGAGTGGGGGGACCGGGGAACGAGCAGTACTTC. Looking up the rest from reference TRBV7-2 and TRBJ2-7 gives the full variable domain: GAGVSQSPSNKVTEKGKDVELRCDPISGHTALYWYRQSLGQGLEFLIYFQGNSAPDKSGLPSDRFSAERTGGSVSTLTIQRTQQEDSAVYLCASSGVGGPGNEQYFGPGTRLTVT.

This chain connects TRBV11-1 to TRBJ1-6; TRBD1 matches 7 bases. The CDR3 length is 15 residues. Germline values: CDR1 SGHAT, CDR2 FQDESV (reference sequence). Trimming at V came to 7 bases and at J to 6 bases, leaving 9 bases not matched to a gene. The CDR3 sequence is CASTDRVGSNSPLHF. CDR3 bases: TGTGCCAGCACCGACAGGGTTGGAAGTAATTCACCCCTCCACTTT. The full variable domain, with the rest looked up from reference TRBV11-1 and TRBJ1-6, is EAEVAQSPRYKITEKSQAVAFWCDPISGHATLYWYRQILGQGPELLVQFQDESVVDDSQLPKDRFSAERLKGVDSTLKIQPAELGDSAMYLCASTDRVGSNSPLHFGNGTRLTVT.

J is TRBJ2-7 and V is TRBV3-1 (or the pseudogene TRBV3-2), with 8 bases fitting TRBD2. In germline, CDR1 is LGHDT, CDR2 YNNKEL (reference sequence). The CDR3 sequence is 15 residues long. J lost 2 bases, V lost 4 bases, and 7 bases had no gene match. As DNA, the CDR3 is TGTGCCAGCAGCCCGGGACTAGTTGAAACCTACGAGCAGTACTTC. This sequence encodes CASSPGLVETYEQYF.

The chain links TRBV18 to TRBJ1-4; 7 bases map to TRBD1. Per the germline V gene, CDR1 is KGHSH and CDR2 is LQKENI. V was pared by 3 bases and J by 4 bases, with 2 bases of the junction left unmatched. The CDR3 is made up of 14 amino acids. The CDR3 region is CASSPRDSNEKLFF. CDR3 nucleotides: TGTGCCAGCTCACCCCGGGACAGTAATGAAAAACTGTTTTTT. The whole variable domain, filled in from reference TRBV18 and TRBJ1-4, reads NAGVMQNPRHLVRRRGQEARLRCSPMKGHSHVYWYRQLPEEGLKFMVYLQKENIIDESGMPKERFSAEFPKEGPSILRIQQVVRGDSAAYFCASSPRDSNEKLFFGSGTQLSVL.

The V and J genes are TRBV30 and TRBJ2-3; TRBD2 agrees at 8 bases. The CDR3 runs 16 residues. Per the germline V gene, CDR1 is GTSNPN and CDR2 is SVGIG (reference sequence). After removal of 5 bases from V and 0 bases from J, the junction contained 10 bases not matched to a gene. The CDR3 sequence is CAWSQRRGASTDTQYF. The CDR3 nucleotides read TGTGCCTGGTCCCAAAGGCGGGGGGCTAGCACAGATACGCAGTATTTT.

The chain uses TRBV28 and TRBJ1-2, with a possible D match to TRBD1 (5 bases). Trimming stripped 3 bases from V and 7 bases from J, with 12 bases between. The CDR3 has 13 residues. The germline CDR1 and CDR2 sequences are MDHEN and SYDVKM. CDR3 DNA: TGTGCCAGCAGTTTTGGGGCTGTTACTGGCTACACCTTC. Translation: CASSFGAVTGYTF.

The V and J genes are TRBV19 and TRBJ2-6; 12 bases are a match to TRBD2. Germline CDR1 is LNHDA and CDR2 is SQIVND (reference sequence). Trimming removed 9 bases from V and 1 base from J; junction bases left unmatched: 1. The CDR3 runs 15 residues. CDR3 bases: TGTGCCAGCGGACTAGCGGGATCTGGGGCCAACGTCCTGACTTTC. Protein sequence: CASGLAGSGANVLTF.

The CDR3 DNA reads TGTGCCAGCAGCTTGCTGTCCCCGGGAAAGGACACTGAAGCTTTCTTT. Amino acids: CASSLLSPGKDTEAFF. The V and J genes are TRBV7-9 and TRBJ1-1; D remains ambiguous. The CDR3 is made up of 16 amino acids. The germline gives CDR1 SEHNR, CDR2 FQNEAQ (reference sequence). V lost 3 bases and J lost 3, with 17 bases in between.

The chain employs TRBV3-1 (or the pseudogene TRBV3-2) and TRBJ2-1; possible D gene TRBD2, 6 bases. V lost 0 bases and J 2 bases, leaving 14 bases between the germline ends. Germline V lookup: CDR1 LGHDT, CDR2 YNNKEL (reference sequence). This CDR3 has 17 amino acids. The CDR3, as DNA: TGTGCCAGCAGCCAAGATTGGGGCGGGACCCCCTACAATGAGCAGTTCTTC. Its protein product is CASSQDWGGTPYNEQFF.

CDR3 nucleotide sequence: TGTGCCAGCACCCTCTCGCCTAGGAGACGATTTTACGAGCAGTACTTC. Its protein is CASTLSPRRRFYEQYF. The V and J genes are TRBV21-1 and TRBJ2-7; the table's D call, TRBD2, was not checked against the DNA. TRBV21-1 is an annotated pseudogene. The CDR3 has 16 amino acids.

The genes are TRBV6-2 or TRBV6-3 and TRBJ2-1; TRBD2 might be the D (6 bases). V lost 2 bases and J 8 bases, leaving 16 bases between the germline ends. This CDR3 has 15 residues. Germline V gene data show CDR1 as MNHEY and CDR2 as SVGEGT. The CDR3 DNA reads as TGTGCCAGCAGTTACAGGTCGGGAGATAGTTATGAGCAGTTCTTC. Residues: CASSYRSGDSYEQFF.

The chain joins TRBV5-1 to TRBJ2-1; the match to TRBD2 covers 8 bases. J was trimmed by 4 bases and V by 6 bases; bases with no gene match: 9. Germline values: CDR1 SGHRS, CDR2 YFSETQ. This CDR3 contains 15 residues. The CDR3 loop reads CASTITSGLYNEQFF. CDR3 in DNA: TGCGCCAGCACCATCACTAGCGGTCTTTACAATGAGCAGTTCTTC.

The rearrangement uses TRBV3-1 (or the pseudogene TRBV3-2) and TRBJ1-1; D unresolved. Trimming took 0 bases from V and 0 from J, leaving 5 bases between them. Germline CDR1 LGHDT, CDR2 YNNKEL (reference sequence). This CDR3 comprises 14 residues. The CDR3 nucleotides read TGTGCCAGCAGCCAAGAAGCCATGAACACTGAAGCTTTCTTT. This encodes CASSQEAMNTEAFF.

This sequence joins TRBV13 and TRBJ1-6; D gene ambiguous. CDR1 is PRHDT, CDR2 FYEKMQ, per germline (reference sequence). V lost 1 base and J lost 10, with 5 bases in between. The CDR3 is 12 residues long. The chain's CDR3 is CASSLDGSPLHF. Here the CDR3 DNA reads TGTGCCAGCAGCTTAGACGGGTCACCCCTCCACTTT. The complete variable domain, with remaining parts taken from reference TRBV13 and TRBJ1-6, reads AAGVIQSPRHLIKEKRETATLKCYPIPRHDTVYWYQQGPGQDPQFLISFYEKMQSDKGSIPDRFSAQQFSDYHSELNMSSLELGDSALYFCASSLDGSPLHFGNGTRLTVT.

The CDR3 loop reads CASSFTGVNQPQHF. The CDR3 DNA is TGTGCCAGCAGCTTTACAGGGGTAAATCAGCCCCAGCATTTT. The chain combines TRBV7-9 with TRBJ1-5; TRBD1 aligns across 7 bases. The V and J ends lost 3 bases and 4 bases, in that order; junction bases with no gene match: 3. Per the germline V gene, CDR1 is SEHNR and CDR2 is FQNEAQ (reference sequence). The CDR3 contains 14 residues.

The rearrangement joins TRBV19 to TRBJ1-3; 7 nucleotides align to TRBD1. The length of the CDR3 is 14 residues. Unmatched junction bases numbered 8, after V lost 6 bases and J lost 6 bases. Looked up from germline, CDR1 is LNHDA and CDR2 is SQIVND (reference sequence). The CDR3 DNA follows: TGTGCCAGTAGCAGACAGGGAGGAGAAAACACCATATATTTT. This sequence encodes CASSRQGGENTIYF. The full variable domain, with the rest looked up from reference TRBV19 and TRBJ1-3, is DGGITQSPKYLFRKEGQNVTLSCEQNLNHDAMYWYRQDPGQGLRLIYYSQIVNDFQKGDIAEGYSVSREKKESFPLTVTSAQKNPTAFYLCASSRQGGENTIYFGEGSWLTVV.

V usage is TRBV4-1 and J usage is TRBJ2-2, with 11 bases that match TRBD2. The V gene's germline CDR1 is MGHRA and CDR2 YSYEKL. The CDR3 runs to 19 residues. The junction had 11 bases not matched to a gene; V was cut back by 1 base and J by 4 bases. CDR3 in amino acids: CASSQGPASGRQRTGELFF. DNA for the CDR3: TGCGCCAGCAGCCAAGGCCCGGCTAGCGGGAGGCAGCGCACCGGGGAGCTGTTTTTT.